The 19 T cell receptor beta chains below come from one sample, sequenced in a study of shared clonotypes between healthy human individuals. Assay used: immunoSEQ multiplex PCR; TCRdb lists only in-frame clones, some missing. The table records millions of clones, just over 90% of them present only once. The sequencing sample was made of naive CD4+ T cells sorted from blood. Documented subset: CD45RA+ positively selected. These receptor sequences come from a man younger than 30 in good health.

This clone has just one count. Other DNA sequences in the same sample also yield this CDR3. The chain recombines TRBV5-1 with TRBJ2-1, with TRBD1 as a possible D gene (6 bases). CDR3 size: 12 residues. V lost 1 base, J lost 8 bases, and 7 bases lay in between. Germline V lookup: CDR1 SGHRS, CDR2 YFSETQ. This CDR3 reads CASSLPGDEQFF. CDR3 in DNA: TGCGCCAGCAGCTTGCCAGGGGATGAGCAGTTCTTC.

CDR3 in amino acids: CAISDSRNEQFF. The CDR3 DNA is TGTGCCATCAGTGATTCGCGAAATGAGCAGTTCTTC. The rearrangement joins TRBV10-3 to TRBJ2-1, with D unresolved. Between the trimmed V and J ends, which lost 3 bases and 7 bases, there was a span of 7 bases. CDR1 ENHRY and CDR2 SYGVKD come from the germline V gene. CDR3 length equals 12 residues.

This chain's CDR3 is CAWSTGVGQYF. CDR3 nucleotide sequence: TGTGCCTGGAGCACAGGGGTTGGGCAGTATTTT. This sequence joins TRBV30 and TRBJ2-3; 7 nucleotides match TRBD1. Trimming cost V 3 bases and J 11 bases; bases outside gene matches: 5. The CDR3 totals 11 residues. From germline, CDR1 is GTSNPN and CDR2 SVGIG (reference sequence).

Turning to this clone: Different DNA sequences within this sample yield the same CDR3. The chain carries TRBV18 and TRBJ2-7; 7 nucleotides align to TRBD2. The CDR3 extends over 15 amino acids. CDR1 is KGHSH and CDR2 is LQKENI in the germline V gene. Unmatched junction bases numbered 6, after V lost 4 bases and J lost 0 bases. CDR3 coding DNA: TGTGCCAGCTCACGAGCGGGGAAGAGCTCCTACGAGCAGTACTTC. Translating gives CASSRAGKSSYEQYF.

The DNA for the CDR3 is TGTGCCAGCAGTGAACAGGGGGGAGGCGCAGATACGCAGTATTTT. As protein: CASSEQGGGADTQYF. V gene TRBV2 combines with J gene TRBJ2-3; the D gene is possibly TRBD1 (7 bases). Germline V CDR1 and CDR2: SNHLY, FYNNEI. This CDR3 has 15 residues. The V and J ends lost 2 bases and 4 bases respectively, with 13 bases between them.

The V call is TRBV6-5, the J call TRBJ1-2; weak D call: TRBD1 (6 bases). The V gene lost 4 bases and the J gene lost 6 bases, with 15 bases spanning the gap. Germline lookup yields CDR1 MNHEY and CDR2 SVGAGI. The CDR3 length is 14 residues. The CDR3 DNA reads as TGTGCCAGCAGTTTTATGACAGGCGGCGATGGCTACACCTTC. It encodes CASSFMTGGDGYTF.

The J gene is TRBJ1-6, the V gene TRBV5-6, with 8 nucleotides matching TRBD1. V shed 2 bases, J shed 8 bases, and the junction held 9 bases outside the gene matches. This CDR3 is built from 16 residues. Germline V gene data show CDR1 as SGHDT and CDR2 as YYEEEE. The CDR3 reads CASSFGTGRWDSPLHF. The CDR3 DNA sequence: TGTGCCAGCAGCTTTGGGACAGGCCGGTGGGATTCACCCCTCCACTTT.

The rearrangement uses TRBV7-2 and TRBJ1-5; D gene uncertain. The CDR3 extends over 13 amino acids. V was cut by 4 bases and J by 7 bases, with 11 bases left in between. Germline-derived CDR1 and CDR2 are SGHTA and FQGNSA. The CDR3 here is CASSSDGSQPQHF. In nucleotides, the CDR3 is TGTGCCAGCAGCTCAGACGGGTCCCAGCCCCAGCATTTT.

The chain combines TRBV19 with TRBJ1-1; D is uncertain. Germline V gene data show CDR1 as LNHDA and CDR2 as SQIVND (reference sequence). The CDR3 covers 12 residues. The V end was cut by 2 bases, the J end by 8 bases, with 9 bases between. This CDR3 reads CASSIRGQEAFF. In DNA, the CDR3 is TGTGCCAGTAGTATACGTGGGCAGGAAGCTTTCTTT.

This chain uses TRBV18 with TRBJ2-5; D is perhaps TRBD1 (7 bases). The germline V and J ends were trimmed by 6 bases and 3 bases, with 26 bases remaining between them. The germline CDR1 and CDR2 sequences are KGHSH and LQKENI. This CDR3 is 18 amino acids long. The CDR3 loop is CASSFSITPGGREETQYF. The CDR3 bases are TGTGCCAGCTCGTTCTCTATTACCCCAGGGGGGCGAGAAGAGACCCAGTACTTC.

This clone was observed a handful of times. Here the CDR3 DNA reads TGTGCCAGCAGTGAACTTCATCGGGGAATTTTCCACTTT. Translated, it gives CASSELHRGIFHF. The chain carries TRBV6-1 and TRBJ1-6; D not resolved. The CDR3 extends over 13 amino acids. V was shortened by 2 bases and J by 17 bases, with 16 bases between the two germline ends. Germline values: CDR1 MNHNS, CDR2 SASEGT.

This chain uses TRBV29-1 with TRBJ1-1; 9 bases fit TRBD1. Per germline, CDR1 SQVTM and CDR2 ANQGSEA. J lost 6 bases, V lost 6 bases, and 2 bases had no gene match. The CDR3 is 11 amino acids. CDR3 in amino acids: CSVGTGPEAFF. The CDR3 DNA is TGCAGCGTGGGGACAGGGCCTGAAGCTTTCTTT.

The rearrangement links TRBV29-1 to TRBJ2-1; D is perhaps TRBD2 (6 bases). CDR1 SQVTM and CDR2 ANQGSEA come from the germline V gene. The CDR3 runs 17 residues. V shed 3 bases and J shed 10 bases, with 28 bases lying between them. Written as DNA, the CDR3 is TGCAGCGTTGAGGGGGGACCACTACTAGCCCGGGGGAGAGAGCAGTTCTTC. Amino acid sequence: CSVEGGPLLARGREQFF.

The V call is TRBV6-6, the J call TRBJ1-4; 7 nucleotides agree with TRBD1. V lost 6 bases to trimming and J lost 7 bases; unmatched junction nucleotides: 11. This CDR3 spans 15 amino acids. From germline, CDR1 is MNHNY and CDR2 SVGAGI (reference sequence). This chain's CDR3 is CASRRTGTVGEKLFF. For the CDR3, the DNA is TGTGCCAGCAGGCGGACCGGGACAGTGGGTGAAAAACTGTTTTTT.

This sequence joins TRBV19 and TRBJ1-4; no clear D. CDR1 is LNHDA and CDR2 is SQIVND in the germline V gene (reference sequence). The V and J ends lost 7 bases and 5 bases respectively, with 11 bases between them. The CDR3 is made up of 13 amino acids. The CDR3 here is CASTSRPNEKLFF. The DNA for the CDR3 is TGTGCCAGTACCTCGAGGCCGAATGAAAAACTGTTTTTT.

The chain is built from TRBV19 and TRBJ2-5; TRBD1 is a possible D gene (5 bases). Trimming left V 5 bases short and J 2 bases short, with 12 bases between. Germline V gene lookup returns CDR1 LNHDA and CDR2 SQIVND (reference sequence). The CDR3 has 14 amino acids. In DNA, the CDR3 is TGTGCCAGTAGTGTGGCAGGGCGACAAGAGACCCAGTACTTC. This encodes CASSVAGRQETQYF.

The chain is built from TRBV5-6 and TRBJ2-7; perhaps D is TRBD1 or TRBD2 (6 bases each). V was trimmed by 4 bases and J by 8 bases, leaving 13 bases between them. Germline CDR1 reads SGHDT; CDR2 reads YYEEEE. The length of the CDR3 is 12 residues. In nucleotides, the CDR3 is TGTGCCAGCAGCATCCGGGGGCTGCAGCAGTACTTC. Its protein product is CASSIRGLQQYF.

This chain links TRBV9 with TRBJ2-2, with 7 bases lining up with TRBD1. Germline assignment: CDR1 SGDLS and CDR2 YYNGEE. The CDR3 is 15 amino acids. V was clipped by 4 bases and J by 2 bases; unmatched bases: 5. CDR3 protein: CASSPRDRNTGELFF. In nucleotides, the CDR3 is TGTGCCAGCAGCCCTCGGGACAGAAACACCGGGGAGCTGTTTTTT. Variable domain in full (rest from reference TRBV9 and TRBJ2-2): DSGVTQTPKHLITATGQRVTLRCSPRSGDLSVYWYQQSLDQGLQFLIQYYNGEERAKGNILERFSAQQFPDLHSELNLSSLELGDSALYFCASSPRDRNTGELFFGEGSRLTVL.

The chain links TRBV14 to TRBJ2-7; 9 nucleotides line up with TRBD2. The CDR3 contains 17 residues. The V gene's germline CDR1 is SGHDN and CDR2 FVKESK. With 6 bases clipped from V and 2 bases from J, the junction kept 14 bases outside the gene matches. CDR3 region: CASSLRVLAGEPYEQYF. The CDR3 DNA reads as TGTGCCAGCAGTTTACGAGTCTTAGCGGGAGAACCCTACGAGCAGTACTTC.